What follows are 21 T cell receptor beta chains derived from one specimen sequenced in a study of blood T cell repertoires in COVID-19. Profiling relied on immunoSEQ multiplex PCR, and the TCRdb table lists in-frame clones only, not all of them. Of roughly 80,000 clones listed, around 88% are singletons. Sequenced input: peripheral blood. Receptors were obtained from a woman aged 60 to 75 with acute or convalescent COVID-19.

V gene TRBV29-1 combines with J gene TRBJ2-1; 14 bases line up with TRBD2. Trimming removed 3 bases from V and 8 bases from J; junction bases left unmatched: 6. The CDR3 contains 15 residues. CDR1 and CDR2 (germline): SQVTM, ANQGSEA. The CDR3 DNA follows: TGCAGCGTTGATGGGACTAGCGGGAGATACGATGAGCAGTTCTTC. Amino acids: CSVDGTSGRYDEQFF.

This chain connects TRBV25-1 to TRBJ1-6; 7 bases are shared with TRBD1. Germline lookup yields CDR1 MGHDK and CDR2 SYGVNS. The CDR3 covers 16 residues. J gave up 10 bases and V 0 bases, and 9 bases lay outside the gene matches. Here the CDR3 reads CASSEYSWTGHSPLHF. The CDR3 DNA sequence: TGTGCCAGCAGTGAATATTCCTGGACAGGACACTCACCCCTCCACTTT. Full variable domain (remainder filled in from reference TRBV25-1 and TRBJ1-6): EADIYQTPRYLVIGTGKKITLECSQTMGHDKMYWYQQDPGMELHLIHYSYGVNSTEKGDLSSESTVSRIRTEHFPLTLESARPSHTSQYLCASSEYSWTGHSPLHFGNGTRLTVT.

In DNA form, the CDR3 reads TGTGCCAGCAGCCAAGAGGGAGGCGGGGGCTCCTATAATTCACCCCTCCACTTT. Its protein is CASSQEGGGGSYNSPLHF. The V call is TRBV3-1 (or the pseudogene TRBV3-2), the J call TRBJ1-6; a possible D gene is TRBD1 (5 bases). Germline V gene data show CDR1 as LGHDT and CDR2 as YNNKEL (reference sequence). The CDR3 is 18 residues long. Trimming cost V 0 bases and J 0 bases, with 12 bases left between them.

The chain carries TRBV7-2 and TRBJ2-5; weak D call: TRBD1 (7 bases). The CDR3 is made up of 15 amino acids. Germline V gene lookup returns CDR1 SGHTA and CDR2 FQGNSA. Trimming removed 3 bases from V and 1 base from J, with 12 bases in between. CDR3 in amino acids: CASSFQGGFQETQYF. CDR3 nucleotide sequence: TGTGCCAGCAGCTTCCAGGGGGGCTTCCAAGAGACCCAGTACTTC.

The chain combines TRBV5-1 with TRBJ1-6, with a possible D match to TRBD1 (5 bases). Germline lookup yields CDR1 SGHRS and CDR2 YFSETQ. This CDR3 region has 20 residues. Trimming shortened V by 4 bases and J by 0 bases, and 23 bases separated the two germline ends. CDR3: CASSKTGASQGSSYNSPLHF. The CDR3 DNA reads TGCGCCAGCAGCAAAACCGGAGCCTCCCAGGGTTCCTCCTATAATTCACCCCTCCACTTT.

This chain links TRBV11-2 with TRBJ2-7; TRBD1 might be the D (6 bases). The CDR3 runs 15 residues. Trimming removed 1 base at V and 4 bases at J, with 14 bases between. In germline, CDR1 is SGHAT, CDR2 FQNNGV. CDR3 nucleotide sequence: TGTGCCAGCAGCTTAGCTCTAGGACAGACATACGAGCAGTACTTC. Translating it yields CASSLALGQTYEQYF.

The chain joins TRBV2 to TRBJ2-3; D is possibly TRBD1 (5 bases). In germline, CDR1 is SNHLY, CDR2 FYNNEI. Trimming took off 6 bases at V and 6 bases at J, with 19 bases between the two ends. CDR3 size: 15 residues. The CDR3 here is CASRGSWGFEDTQYF. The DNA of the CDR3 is TGTGCCAGCAGGGGGTCATGGGGCTTTGAGGATACGCAGTATTTT.

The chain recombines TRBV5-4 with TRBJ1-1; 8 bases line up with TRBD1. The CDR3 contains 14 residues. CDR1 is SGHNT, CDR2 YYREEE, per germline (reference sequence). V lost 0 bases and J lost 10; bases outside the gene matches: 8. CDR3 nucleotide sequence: TGTGCCAGCAGCTTGGCCGGACAGGGCTCGCGAGCTTTCTTT. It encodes CASSLAGQGSRAFF.

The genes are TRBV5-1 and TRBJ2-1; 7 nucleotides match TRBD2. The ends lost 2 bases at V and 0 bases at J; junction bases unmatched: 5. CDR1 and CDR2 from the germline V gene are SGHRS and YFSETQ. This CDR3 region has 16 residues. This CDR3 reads CASSFSQRGSYNEQFF. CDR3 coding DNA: TGCGCCAGCAGCTTTTCTCAGCGGGGCTCCTACAATGAGCAGTTCTTC.

In DNA, the CDR3 is TGCGCCAGCAGAATAGAGGCCGGGACATTGTCCCAGTTCTTC. Its translation: CASRIEAGTLSQFF. This sequence joins TRBV5-1 and TRBJ2-1, with a weak D call TRBD1 (6 bases). The V gene's germline CDR1 is SGHRS and CDR2 YFSETQ. This CDR3 spans 14 amino acids. V was clipped by 5 bases and J by 13 bases, with 22 bases between them.

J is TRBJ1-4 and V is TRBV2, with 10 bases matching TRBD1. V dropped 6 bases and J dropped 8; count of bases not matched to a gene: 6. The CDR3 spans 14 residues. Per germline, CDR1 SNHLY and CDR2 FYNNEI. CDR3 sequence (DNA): TGTGCCAGCAGAACCGGGACAGGGGTCGAAAAACTGTTTTTT. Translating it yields CASRTGTGVEKLFF.

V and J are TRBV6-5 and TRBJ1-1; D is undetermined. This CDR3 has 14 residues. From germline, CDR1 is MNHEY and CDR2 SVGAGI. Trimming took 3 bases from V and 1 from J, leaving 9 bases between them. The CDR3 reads CASSYRVGNTEAFF. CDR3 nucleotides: TGTGCCAGCAGTTATCGTGTCGGGAACACTGAAGCTTTCTTT.

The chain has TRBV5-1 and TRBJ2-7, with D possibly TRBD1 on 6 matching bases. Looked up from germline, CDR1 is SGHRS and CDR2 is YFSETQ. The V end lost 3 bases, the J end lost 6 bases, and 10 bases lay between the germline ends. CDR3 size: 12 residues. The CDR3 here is CASSSDSTEQYF. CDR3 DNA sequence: TGCGCCAGCAGCTCGGACAGTACCGAGCAGTACTTC.

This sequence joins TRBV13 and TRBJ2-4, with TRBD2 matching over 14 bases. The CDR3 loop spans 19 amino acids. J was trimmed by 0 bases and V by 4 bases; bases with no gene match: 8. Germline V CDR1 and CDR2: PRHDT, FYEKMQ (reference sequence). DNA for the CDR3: TGTGCCAGCAGCTCTTGGACTAGCGGGGGGATACTAGCCAAAAACATTCAGTACTTC. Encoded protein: CASSSWTSGGILAKNIQYF.

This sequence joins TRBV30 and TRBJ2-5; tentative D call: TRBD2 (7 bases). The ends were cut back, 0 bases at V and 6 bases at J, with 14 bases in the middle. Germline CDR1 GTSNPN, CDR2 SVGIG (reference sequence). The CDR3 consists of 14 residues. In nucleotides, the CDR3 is TGTGCCTGGAGTGTACTGGGGGGGCAAAAGACCCAGTACTTC. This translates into CAWSVLGGQKTQYF.

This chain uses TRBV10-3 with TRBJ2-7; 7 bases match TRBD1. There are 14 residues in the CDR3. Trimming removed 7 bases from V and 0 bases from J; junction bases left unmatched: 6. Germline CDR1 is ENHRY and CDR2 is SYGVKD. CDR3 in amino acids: CAITRDSSSYEQYF. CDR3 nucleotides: TGTGCCATCACCAGGGACAGTAGCTCCTACGAGCAGTACTTC.

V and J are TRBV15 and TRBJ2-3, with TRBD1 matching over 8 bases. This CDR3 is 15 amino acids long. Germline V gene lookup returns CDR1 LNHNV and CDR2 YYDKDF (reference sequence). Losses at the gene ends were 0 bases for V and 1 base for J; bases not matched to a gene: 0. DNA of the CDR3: TGTGCCACCAGCAGAGAGGGACAGGGCACAGATACGCAGTATTTT. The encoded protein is CATSREGQGTDTQYF.

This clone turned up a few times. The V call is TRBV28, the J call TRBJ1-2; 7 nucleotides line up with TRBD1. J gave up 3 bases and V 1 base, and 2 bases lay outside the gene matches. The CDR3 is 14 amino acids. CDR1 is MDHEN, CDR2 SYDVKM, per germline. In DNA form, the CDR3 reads TGTGCCAGCAGTTTATTAGGGGGCGACTATGGCTACACCTTC. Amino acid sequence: CASSLLGGDYGYTF.

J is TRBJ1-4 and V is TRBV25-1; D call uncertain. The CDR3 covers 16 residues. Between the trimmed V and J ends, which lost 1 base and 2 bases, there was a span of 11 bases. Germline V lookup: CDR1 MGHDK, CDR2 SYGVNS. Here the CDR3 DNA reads TGTGCCAGCAGTGAATTTGGGAGGCAGACTAATGAAAAACTGTTTTTT. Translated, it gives CASSEFGRQTNEKLFF.

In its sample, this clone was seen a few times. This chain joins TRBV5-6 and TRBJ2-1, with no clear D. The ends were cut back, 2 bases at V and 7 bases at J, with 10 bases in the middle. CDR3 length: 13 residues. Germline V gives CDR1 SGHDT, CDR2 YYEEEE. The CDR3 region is CASSFFAWNEQFF. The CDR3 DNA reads TGTGCCAGCAGCTTCTTTGCGTGGAATGAGCAGTTCTTC.

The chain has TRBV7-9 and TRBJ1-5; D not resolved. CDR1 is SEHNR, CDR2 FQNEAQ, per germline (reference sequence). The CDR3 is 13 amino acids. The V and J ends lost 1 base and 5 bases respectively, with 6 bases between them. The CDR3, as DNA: TGTGCCAGCAGCTTAGTCCAGGATCAGCCCCAGCATTTT. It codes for CASSLVQDQPQHF.